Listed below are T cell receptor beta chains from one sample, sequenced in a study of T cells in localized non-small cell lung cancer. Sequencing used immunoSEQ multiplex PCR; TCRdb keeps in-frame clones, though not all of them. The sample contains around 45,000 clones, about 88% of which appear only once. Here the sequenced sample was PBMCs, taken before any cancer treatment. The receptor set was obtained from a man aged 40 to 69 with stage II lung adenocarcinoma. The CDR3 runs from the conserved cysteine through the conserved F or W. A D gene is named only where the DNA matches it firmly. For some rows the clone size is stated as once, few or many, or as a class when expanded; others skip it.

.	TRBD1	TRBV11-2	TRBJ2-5	TGTGCCAGCAGCTTTAATGACAGGGGGGGACAAGAGACCCAGTACTTC	CASSFNDRGGQETQYF
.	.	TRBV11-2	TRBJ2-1	TGTGCCAGCAGCTTAGGTGGGGGGCGTTACAATGAGCAGTTCTTC	CASSLGGGRYNEQFF
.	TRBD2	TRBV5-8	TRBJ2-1	TGTGCCAGCAGCTTGACTAGCGGGGGTTACAATGAGCAGTTCTTC	CASSLTSGGYNEQFF
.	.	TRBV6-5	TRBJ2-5	TGTGCCAGCAGCTGGGACGGCCCAGGCGCGACCCAGTACTTC	CASSWDGPGATQYF
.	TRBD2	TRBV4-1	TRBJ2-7	TGCGCCAGCAGCCAAGATGGGGACTACTCCTACGAGCAGTACTTC	CASSQDGDYSYEQYF
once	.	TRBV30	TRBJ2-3	TGTGCCTGGAGTGTGGGGAGGTTCACAGATACGCAGTATTTT	CAWSVGRFTDTQYF
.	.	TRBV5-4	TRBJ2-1	TGTGCCAGCAGCGCGGACTCGACAAGAAACAATGAGCAGTTCTTC	CASSADSTRNNEQFF
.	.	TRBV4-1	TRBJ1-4	TGCGCCAGCAGCCAAGAATCCCGGACAGAGGGAAAACTGTTTTTT	CASSQESRTEGKLFF
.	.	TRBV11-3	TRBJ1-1	TGTGCCAGCAGCTTAGGAAACAGGGAGAACACTGAAGCTTTCTTT	CASSLGNRENTEAFF
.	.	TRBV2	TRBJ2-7	TGTGCCAGCAGTGGGACTGACTCCTACGAGCAGTACTTC	CASSGTDSYEQYF
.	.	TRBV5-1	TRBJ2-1	TGCGCCAGCAGCTTGGTTCGAACAGACTACAATGAGCAGTTCTTC	CASSLVRTDYNEQFF
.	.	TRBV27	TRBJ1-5	TGTGCCAGCAGTTTATCAGGAGGTCCCCTGGGGCCCCAGCATTTT	CASSLSGGPLGPQHF
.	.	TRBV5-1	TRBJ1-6	TGCGCCAGCAGCCCCCAAGGGGGATATAATTCACCCCTCCACTTT	CASSPQGGYNSPLHF
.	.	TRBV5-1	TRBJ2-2	TGCGCCAGCAGTGGAGGGGGCTACGGGAACACCGGGGAGCTGTTTTTT	CASSGGGYGNTGELFF
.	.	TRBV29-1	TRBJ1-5	TGCAGCGTTGTAAAGGGGCCGAATCAGCCCCAGCATTTT	CSVVKGPNQPQHF
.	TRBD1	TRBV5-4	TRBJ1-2	TGTGCCAGCAGCCGGGACAGTTCTAACTATGGCTACACCTTC	CASSRDSSNYGYTF
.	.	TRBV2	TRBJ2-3	TGTGCCAGCAGCGAACGACTTTACACAGATACGCAGTATTTT	CASSERLYTDTQYF
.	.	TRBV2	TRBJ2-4	TGTGCCAGCGGGTTAACTAGCCTCGACCTATTC	CASGLTSLDLF
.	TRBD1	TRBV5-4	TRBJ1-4	TGTGCCAGCAGCTTAGGACAGGGGGCTTCTAATGAAAAACTGTTTTTT	CASSLGQGASNEKLFF
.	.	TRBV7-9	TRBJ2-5	TGTGCCAGCAGCCCCTTTGGCAGCCAAGAGACCCAGTACTTC	CASSPFGSQETQYF
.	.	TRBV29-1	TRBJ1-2	TGCAGCGTTGAATCGGCAGGTAGGGTCGGAGGCTACACCTTC	CSVESAGRVGGYTF
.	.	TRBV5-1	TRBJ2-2	TGCGCCAGCAGCTTGGCCGGGGGGAACACCGGGGAGCTGTTTTTT	CASSLAGGNTGELFF
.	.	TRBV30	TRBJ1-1	TGTGCCTGGAGTGTCCACGGGGTGACTGAAGCTTTCTTT	CAWSVHGVTEAFF